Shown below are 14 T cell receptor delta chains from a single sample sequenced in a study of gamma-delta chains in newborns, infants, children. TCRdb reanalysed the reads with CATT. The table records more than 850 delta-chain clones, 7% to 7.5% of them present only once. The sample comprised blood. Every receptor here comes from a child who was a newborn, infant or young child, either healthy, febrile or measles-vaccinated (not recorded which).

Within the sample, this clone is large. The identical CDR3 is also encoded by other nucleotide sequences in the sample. Here the CDR3 DNA reads TGTGCCTGTGACCTCCTGGGGGACACCGATAAACTCATCTTT. The encoded protein is CACDLLGDTDKLIF. The rearrangement joins TRDV2 to TRDJ1, with 7 bases matching TRDD3. V gave up 3 bases and J gave up 0 bases; unmatched junction bases: 3. The CDR3 consists of 14 residues. CDR1 and CDR2 (germline): GEAIGNYY, EKD.

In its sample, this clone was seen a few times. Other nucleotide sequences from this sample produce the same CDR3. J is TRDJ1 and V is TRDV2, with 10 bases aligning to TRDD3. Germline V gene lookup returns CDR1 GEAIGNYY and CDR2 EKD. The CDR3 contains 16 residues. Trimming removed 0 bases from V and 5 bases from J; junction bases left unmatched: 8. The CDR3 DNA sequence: TGTGCCTGTGACACCGTGGGGGGGGGATACGCGGATAAACTCATCTTT. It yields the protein CACDTVGGGYADKLIF.

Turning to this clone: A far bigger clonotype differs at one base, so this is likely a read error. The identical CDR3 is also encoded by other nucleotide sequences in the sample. CDR3 loop: CACDTWGSSWDTRQMFF. The CDR3 coding sequence is TGTGCCTGTGACACCTGGGGGAGCTCCTGGGACACCCGGCAGATGTTTTTC. The chain joins TRDV2 to TRDJ3, with 7 bases matching TRDD3. The V gene's germline CDR1 is GEAIGNYY and CDR2 EKD. This CDR3 contains 17 residues.

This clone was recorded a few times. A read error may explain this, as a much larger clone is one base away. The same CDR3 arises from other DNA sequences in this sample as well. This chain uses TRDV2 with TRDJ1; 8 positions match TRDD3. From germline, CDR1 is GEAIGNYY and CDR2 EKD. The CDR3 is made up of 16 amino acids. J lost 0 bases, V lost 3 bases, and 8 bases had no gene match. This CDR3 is CACDVLGDTYTDKLIF. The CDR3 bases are TGTGCCTGTGACGTACTAGGGGATACATACACCGATAAACTCATCTTT.

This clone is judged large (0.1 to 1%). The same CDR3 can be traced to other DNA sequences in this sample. The DNA of the CDR3 is TGTGCCTGTGACAGTACTGGGGGCTCCTGGGACACCCGACAGATGTTTTTC. Translation gives CACDSTGGSWDTRQMFF. The chain has TRDV2 and TRDJ3; 8 nucleotides agree with TRDD3. Germline CDR1 is GEAIGNYY and CDR2 is EKD. This CDR3 has 17 amino acids. With V trimmed by 2 bases and J by 0 bases, 2 bases remained unmatched.

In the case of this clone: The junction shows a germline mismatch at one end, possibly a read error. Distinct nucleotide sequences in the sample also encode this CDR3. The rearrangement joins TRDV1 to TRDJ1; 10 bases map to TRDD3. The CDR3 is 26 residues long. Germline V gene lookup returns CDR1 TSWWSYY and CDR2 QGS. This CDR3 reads CALGGTRTRAYRGQLGDFPSTHKLIF. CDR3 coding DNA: TGTGCTCTTGGGGGAACTAGAACCCGGGCCTACCGAGGGCAACTGGGGGATTTCCCCTCCACCCATAAACTCATCTTT.

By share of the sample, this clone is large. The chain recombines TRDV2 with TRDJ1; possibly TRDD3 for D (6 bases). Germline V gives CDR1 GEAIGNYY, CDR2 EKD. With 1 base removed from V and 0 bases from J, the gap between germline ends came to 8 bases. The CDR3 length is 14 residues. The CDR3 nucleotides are TGTGCCTGTGACACTGGGGGGTACACCGATAAACTCATCTTT. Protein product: CACDTGGYTDKLIF.

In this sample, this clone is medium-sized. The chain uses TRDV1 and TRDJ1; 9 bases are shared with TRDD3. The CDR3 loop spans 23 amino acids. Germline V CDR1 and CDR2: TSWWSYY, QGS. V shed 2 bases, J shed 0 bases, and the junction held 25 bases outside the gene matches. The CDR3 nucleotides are TGTGCTCTTGGGGAATGGCCCCATCCCACGCCGTACTGGGGGACCCGGTACACCGATAAACTCATCTTT. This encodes CALGEWPHPTPYWGTRYTDKLIF.

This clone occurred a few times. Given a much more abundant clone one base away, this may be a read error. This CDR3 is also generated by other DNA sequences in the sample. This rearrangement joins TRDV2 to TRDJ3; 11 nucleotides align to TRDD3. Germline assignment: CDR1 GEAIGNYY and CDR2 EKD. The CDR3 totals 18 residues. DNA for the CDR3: TGTGCCTGTGACAGTGGGGGATACGGCTCCTGGGACACCCGACAGATGTTCTTC. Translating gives CACDSGGYGSWDTRQMFF.

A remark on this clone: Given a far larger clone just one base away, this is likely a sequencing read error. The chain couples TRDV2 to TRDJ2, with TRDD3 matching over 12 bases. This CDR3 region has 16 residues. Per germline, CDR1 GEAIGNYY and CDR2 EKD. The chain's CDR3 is CACDRLGDTLAAQLFF. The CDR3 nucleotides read TGTGCCTGTGACCGACTGGGGGATACTTTGGCAGCACAACTCTTCTTT.

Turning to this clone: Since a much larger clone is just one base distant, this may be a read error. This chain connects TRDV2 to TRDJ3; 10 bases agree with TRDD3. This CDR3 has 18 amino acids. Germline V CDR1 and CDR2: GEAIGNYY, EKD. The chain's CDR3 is CACDTLGGYSWGTRQMFF. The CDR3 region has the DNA TGTGCCTGTGACACCCTTGGGGGATACTCCTGGGGCACCCGACAGATGTTTTTC.

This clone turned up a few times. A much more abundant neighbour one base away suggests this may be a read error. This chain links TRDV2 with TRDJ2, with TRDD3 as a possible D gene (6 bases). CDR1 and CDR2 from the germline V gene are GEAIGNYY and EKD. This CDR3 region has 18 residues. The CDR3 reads CACGTVGGPPKLTAQLFF. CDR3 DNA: TGTGCCTGTGGCACCGTGGGGGGCCCCCCGAAACTGACAGCACAACTCTTCTTT.

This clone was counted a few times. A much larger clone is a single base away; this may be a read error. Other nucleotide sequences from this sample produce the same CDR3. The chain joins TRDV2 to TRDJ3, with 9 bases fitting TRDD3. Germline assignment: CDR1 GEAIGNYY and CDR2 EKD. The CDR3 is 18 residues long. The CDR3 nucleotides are TGCGCCTGTGACACCGTTGGGGGATACTCCTGGGACACCCGACAGATGTTTTTC. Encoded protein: CACDTVGGYSWDTRQMFF.

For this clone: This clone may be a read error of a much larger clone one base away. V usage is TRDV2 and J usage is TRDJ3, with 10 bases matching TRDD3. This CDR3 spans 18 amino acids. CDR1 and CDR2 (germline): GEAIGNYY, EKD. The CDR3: CACDSVLGDAWDTRQVFF. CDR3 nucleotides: TGTGCCTGTGACTCTGTACTGGGGGATGCCTGGGACACCCGACAGGTGTTTTTC.